Listed here is a single T cell receptor beta chain. These data originate in a study of cytomegalovirus exposure and HLA in healthy donors. Germline-derived CDR1 and CDR2 are SEHNR and FQNEAQ (reference sequence). This CDR3 spans 13 amino acids. V lost 5 bases and J 9 bases, leaving 17 bases between the germline ends. In the PCR, 60 Vbeta and 13 Jbeta primers were used. TCRdb's copy holds only in-frame clones and misses some; the assay was immunoSEQ multiplex PCR. The table includes over 150,000 clones, 75% to 80% detected once. Input material: PBMCs. This sequence was found in a woman aged 40 to 50 in good health and CMV-seropositive. The chain uses TRBV7-9 and TRBJ2-7; D perhaps matches TRBD1 (7 bases). The CDR3 DNA reads as TGTGCCAGCAGCCCGGACAGGACTAAGGGGCAGTACTTC. Encoded protein: CASSPDRTKGQYF.